This entry is about one T cell receptor beta chain. Which antigen it targets is not known. Per-nucleotide qualities are absent, and no much larger clonotype sits a single base away. V loses 5 bases of germline sequence and J loses 0 bases, and the interval between the two ends is 10 bases. CDR1 and CDR2 are read off the germline V gene as LGHNT and FRNRAP. The CDR3 holds 15 amino acids from the cysteine to the phenylalanine. Only the CDR3 region is kept as DNA, spanning 45 bases read in frame from base 1. This sample was taken from a study of technical replicates of blood from a few donors (TCRdb year 2017). Library method: the immunoSEQ multiplex PCR assay. TCRdb stores this immuneACCESS table with in-frame sequences only. Part of the clones is absent; in the studies checked, under half of the shortfall reflects unresolved V genes, and no reason is known for the rest. Here the sample has around 97,000 clones; roughly 95% occur a single time. The ten largest clones add up to over 0.25% of the sample.

The sequence joins TRBV12-5 to TRBJ2-2, with a weak D call of TRBD1 (5 bases match). The material sequenced was T cells isolated from PBMCs. This clonotype was sampled from a human donor in good health. The DNA reads as follows: TGTGCTAGTGGTCCTTGGACATCGAACACCGGGGAGCTGTTTTTT. This sequence encodes CASGPWTSNTGELFF.